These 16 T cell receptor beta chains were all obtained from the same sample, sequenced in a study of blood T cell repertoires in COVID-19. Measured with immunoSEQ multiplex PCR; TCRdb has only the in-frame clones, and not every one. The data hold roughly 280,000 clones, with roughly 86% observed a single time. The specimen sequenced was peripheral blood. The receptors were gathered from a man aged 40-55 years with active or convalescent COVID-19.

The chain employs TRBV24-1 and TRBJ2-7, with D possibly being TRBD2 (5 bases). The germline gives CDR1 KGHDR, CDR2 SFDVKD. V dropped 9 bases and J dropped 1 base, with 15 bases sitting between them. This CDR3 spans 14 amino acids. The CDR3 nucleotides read TGTGCCACCGGTGGGCTAAGCGGTTCCTACGAGCAGTACTTC. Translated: CATGGLSGSYEQYF.

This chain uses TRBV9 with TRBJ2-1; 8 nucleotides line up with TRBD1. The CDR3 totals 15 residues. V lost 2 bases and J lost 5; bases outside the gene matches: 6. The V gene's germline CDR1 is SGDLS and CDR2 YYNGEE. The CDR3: CASSVGQGLHNEQFF. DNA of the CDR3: TGTGCCAGCAGCGTTGGACAGGGCCTCCACAATGAGCAGTTCTTC.

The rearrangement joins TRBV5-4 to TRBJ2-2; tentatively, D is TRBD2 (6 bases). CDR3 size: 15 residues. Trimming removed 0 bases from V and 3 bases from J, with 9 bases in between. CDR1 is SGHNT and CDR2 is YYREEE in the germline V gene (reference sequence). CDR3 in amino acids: CASSLAGTYTGELFF. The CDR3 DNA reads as TGTGCCAGCAGCTTGGCCGGGACTTACACCGGGGAGCTGTTTTTT.

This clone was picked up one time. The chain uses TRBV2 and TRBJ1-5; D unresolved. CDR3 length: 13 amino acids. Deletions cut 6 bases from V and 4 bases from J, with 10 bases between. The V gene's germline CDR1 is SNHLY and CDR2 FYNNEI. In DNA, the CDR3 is TGTGCCAGCAGGGGGAGAGTGAATCAGCCCCAGCATTTT. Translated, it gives CASRGRVNQPQHF. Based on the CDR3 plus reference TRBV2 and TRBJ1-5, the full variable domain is EPEVTQTPSHQVTQMGQEVILRCVPISNHLYFYWYRQILGQKVEFLVSFYNNEISEKSEIFDDQFSVERPDGSNFTLKIRSTKLEDSAMYFCASRGRVNQPQHFGDGTRLSIL.

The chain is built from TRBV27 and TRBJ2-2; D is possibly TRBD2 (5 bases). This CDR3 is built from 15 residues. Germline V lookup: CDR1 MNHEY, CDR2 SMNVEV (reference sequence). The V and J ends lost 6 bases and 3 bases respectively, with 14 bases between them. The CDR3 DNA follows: TGTGCCAGCAGCCGAGAGAGGGTTCACACCGGGGAGCTGTTTTTT. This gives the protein CASSRERVHTGELFF.

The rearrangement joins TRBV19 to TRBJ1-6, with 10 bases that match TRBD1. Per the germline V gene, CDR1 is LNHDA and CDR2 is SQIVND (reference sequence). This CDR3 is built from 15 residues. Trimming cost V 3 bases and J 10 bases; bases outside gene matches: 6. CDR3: CASSILGTGVSPLHF. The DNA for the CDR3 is TGTGCCAGTAGTATTCTCGGGACAGGGGTCTCACCCCTCCACTTT.

The CDR3 reads CASSQTATVEKLFF. In DNA form, the CDR3 reads TGTGCCAGCAGCCAGACAGCTACCGTAGAAAAACTGTTTTTT. The chain combines TRBV3-1 (or the pseudogene TRBV3-2) with TRBJ1-4, with D possibly TRBD1 on 5 matching bases. Germline CDR1 is LGHDT and CDR2 is YNNKEL (reference sequence). The V gene lost 3 bases and the J gene lost 8 bases, with 13 bases spanning the gap. This CDR3 contains 14 residues.

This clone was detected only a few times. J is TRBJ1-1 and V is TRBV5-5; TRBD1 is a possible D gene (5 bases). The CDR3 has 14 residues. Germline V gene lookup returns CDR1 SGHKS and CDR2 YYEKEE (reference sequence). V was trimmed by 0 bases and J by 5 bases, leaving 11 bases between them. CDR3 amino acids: CASSLAGRGTEAFF. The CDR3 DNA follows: TGTGCCAGCAGCTTGGCGGGGAGGGGTACTGAAGCTTTCTTT.

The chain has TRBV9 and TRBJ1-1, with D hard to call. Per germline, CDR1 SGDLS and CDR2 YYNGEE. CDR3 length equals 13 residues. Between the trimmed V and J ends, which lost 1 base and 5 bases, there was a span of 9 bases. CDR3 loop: CASSVSPETEAFF. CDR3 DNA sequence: TGTGCCAGCAGCGTAAGCCCGGAGACTGAAGCTTTCTTT.

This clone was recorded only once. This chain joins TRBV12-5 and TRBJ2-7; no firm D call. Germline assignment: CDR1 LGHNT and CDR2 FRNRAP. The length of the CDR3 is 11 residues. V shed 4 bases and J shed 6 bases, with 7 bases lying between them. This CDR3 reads CASGSLVEQYF. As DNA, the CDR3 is TGTGCTAGTGGTTCATTAGTCGAGCAGTACTTC. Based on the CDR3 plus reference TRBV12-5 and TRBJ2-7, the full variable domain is DARVTQTPRHKVTEMGQEVTMRCQPILGHNTVFWYRQTMMQGLELLAYFRNRAPLDDSGMPKDRFSAEMPDATLATLKIQPSEPRDSAVYFCASGSLVEQYFGPGTRLTVT.

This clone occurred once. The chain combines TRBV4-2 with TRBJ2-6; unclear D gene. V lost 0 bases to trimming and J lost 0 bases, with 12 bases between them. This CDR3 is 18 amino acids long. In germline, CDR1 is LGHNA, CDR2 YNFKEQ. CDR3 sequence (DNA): TGTGCCAGCAGCCAAGACTCTGTTTCGAGCTCTGGGGCCAACGTCCTGACTTTC. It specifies CASSQDSVSSSGANVLTF.

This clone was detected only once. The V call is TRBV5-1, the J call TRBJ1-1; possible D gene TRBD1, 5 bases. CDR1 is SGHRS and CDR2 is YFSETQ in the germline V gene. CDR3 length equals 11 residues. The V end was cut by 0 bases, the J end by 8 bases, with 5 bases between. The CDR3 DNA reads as TGCGCCAGCAGCTTGGAGGGGGAAGCTTTCTTT. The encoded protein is CASSLEGEAFF.

DNA for the CDR3: TGTGCCAGCAGCCCCAGCCCAGGTAATGAGCAGTTCTTC. Translation gives CASSPSPGNEQFF. V and J are TRBV5-4 and TRBJ2-1, with unresolved D. CDR1 is SGHNT, CDR2 YYREEE, per germline (reference sequence). This CDR3 has 13 residues. Trimming left V 4 bases short and J 7 bases short, with 12 bases between.

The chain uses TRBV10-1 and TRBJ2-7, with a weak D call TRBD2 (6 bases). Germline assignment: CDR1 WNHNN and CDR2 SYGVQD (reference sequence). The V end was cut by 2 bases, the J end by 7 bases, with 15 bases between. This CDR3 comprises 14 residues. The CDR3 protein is CASSETGLGGEQYF. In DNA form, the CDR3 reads TGCGCCAGCAGTGAGACGGGACTCGGTGGAGAGCAGTACTTC.

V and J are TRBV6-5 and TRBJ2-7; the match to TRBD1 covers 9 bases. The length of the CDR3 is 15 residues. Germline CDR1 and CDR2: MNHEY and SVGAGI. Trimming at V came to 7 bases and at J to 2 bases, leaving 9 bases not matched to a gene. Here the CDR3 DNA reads TGTGCCAGCAAAAACGGGGGACAGGGACCCTACGAGCAGTACTTC. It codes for CASKNGGQGPYEQYF.

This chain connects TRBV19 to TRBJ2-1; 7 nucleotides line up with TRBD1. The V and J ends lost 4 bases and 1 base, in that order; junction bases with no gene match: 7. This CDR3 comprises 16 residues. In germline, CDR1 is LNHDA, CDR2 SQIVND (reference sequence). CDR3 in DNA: TGTGCCAGTAGTAAATACGAGGGGGCATCCTACAATGAGCAGTTCTTC. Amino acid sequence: CASSKYEGASYNEQFF.